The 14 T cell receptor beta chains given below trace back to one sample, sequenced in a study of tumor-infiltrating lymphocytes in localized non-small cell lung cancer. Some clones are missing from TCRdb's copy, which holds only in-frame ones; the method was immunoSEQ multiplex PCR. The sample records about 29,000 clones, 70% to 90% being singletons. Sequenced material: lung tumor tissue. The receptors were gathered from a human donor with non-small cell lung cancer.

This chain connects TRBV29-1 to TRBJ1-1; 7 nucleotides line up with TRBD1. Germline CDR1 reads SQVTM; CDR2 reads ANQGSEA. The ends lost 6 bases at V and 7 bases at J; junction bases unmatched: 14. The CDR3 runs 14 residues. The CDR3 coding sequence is TGCAGCGTCGCCCAGTTTGAGGGGGCGCGTGAAGCTTTCTTT. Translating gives CSVAQFEGAREAFF.

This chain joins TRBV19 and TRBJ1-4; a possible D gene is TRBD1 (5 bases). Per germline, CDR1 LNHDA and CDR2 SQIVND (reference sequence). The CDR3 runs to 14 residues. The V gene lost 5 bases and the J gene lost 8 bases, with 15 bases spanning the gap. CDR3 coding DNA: TGTGCCAGTAGTCGGGACCCCACCAACGAAAAACTGTTTTTT. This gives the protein CASSRDPTNEKLFF.

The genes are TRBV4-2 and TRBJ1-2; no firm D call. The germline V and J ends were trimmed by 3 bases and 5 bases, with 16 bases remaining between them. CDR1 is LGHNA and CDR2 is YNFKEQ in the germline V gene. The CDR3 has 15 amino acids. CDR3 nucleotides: TGTGCCAGCAGCCAGCTCGGCAGGCTGAGGTATGGCTACACCTTC. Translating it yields CASSQLGRLRYGYTF.

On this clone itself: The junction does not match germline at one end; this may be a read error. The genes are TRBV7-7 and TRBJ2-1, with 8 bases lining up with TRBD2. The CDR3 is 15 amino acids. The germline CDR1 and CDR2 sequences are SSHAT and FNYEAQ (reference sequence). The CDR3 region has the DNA TGTGCTAGCAGCTTTGGAACGGGGGGGCTAGGAGAGCAGTTCTTC. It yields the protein CASSFGTGGLGEQFF.

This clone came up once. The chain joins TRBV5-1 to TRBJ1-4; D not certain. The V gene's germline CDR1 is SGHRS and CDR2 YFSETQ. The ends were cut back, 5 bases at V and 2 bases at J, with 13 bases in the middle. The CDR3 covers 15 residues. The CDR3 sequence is CASRGHGSTNEKLFF. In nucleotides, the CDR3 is TGCGCCAGCAGGGGCCACGGGTCCACTAATGAAAAACTGTTTTTT.

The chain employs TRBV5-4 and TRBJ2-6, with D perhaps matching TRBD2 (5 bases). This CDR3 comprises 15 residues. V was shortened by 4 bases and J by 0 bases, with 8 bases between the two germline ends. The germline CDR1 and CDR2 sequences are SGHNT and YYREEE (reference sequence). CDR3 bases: TGTGCCAGCAGCCCCGAGGGCTCTGGGGCCAACGTCCTGACTTTC. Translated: CASSPEGSGANVLTF.

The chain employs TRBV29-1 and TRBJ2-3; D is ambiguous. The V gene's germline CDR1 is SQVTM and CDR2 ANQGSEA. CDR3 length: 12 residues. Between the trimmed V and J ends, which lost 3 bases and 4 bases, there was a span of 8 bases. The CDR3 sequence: CSVDTFSDTQYF. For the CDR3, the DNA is TGCAGCGTTGACACCTTTTCAGATACGCAGTATTTT.

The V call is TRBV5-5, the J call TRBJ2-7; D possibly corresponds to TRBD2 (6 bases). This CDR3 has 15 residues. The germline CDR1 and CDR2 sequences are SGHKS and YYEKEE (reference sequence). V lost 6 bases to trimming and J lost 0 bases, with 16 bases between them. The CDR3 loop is CASTPGWEDSYEQYF. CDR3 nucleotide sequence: TGTGCCAGCACCCCCGGTTGGGAGGACTCCTACGAGCAGTACTTC.

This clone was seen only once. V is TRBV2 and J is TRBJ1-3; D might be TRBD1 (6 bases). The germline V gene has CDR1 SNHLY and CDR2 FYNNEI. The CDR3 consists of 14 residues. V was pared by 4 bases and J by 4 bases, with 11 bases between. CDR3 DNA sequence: TGTGCCAGCAGTGGGCAGGGGTACGGAAACACCATATATTTT. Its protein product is CASSGQGYGNTIYF.

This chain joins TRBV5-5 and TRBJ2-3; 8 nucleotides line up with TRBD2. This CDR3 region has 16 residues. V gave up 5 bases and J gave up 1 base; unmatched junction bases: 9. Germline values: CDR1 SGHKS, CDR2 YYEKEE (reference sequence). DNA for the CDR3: TGTGCCAGCAGTAATTCGCGGGGGGCGGGCACAGATACGCAGTATTTT. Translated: CASSNSRGAGTDTQYF.

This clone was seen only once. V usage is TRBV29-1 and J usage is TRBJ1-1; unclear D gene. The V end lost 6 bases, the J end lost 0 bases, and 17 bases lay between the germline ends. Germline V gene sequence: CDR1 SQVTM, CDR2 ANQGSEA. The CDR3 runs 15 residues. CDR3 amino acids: CSVPPRGNLNTEAFF. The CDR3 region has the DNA TGCAGCGTCCCTCCCCGCGGCAACTTGAACACTGAAGCTTTCTTT.

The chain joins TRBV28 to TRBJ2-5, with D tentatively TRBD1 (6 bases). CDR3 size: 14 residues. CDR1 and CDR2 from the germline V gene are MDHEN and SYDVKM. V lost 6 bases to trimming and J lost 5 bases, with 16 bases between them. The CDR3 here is CASRLTGLWETQYF. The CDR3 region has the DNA TGTGCCAGCAGACTGACAGGCCTCTGGGAGACCCAGTACTTC.

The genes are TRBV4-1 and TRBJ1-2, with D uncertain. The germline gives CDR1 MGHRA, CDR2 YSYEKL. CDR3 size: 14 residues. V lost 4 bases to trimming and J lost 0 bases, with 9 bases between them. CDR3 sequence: CASSPEGPNYGYTF. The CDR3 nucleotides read TGCGCCAGCAGCCCAGAGGGCCCTAACTATGGCTACACCTTC.

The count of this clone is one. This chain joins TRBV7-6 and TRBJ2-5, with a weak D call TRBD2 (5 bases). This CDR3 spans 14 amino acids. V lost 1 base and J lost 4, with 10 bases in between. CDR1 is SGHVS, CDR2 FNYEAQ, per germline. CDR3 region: CASSLDYGGETQYF. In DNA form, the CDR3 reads TGTGCCAGCAGCTTAGATTACGGAGGAGAGACCCAGTACTTC.